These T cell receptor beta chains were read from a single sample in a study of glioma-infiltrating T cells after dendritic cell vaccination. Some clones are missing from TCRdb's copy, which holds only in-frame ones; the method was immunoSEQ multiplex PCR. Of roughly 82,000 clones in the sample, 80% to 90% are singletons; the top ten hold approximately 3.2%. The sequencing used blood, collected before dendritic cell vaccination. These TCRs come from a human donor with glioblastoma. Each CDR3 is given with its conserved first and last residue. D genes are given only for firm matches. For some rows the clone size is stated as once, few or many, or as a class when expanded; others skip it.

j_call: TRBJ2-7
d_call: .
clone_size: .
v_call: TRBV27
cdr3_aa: CASSPSRTVPTYEQYF
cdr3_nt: TGTGCCAGCAGTCCCTCGAGGACTGTTCCTACCTACGAGCAGTACTTC

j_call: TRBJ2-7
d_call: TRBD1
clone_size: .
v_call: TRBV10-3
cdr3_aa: CAISSGQGGFEQYF
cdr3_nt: TGTGCCATCAGCTCGGGACAGGGGGGTTTCGAGCAGTACTTC

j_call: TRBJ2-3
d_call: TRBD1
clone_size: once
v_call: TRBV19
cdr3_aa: CASSQGQGGTDTQYF
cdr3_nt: TGTGCCAGTAGTCAGGGACAGGGCGGCACAGATACGCAGTATTTT

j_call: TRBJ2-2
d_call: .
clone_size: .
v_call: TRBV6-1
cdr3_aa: CASSDFQGGPNTGELFF
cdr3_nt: TGTGCCAGCAGTGATTTTCAGGGGGGCCCGAACACCGGGGAGCTGTTTTTT

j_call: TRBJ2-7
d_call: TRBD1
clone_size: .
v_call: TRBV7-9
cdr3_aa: CASSLGQGQGSAEQYF
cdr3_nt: TGTGCCAGCAGCTTAGGGCAGGGACAGGGATCGGCCGAGCAGTACTTC

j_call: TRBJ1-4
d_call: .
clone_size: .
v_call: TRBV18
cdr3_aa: CASSPRGTNEKLFF
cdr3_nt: TGTGCCAGCTCACCCAGGGGAACTAATGAAAAACTGTTTTTT

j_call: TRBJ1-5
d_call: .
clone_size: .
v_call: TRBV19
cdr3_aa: CASWTGLNQPQHF
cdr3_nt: TGTGCCAGTTGGACGGGACTCAATCAGCCCCAGCATTTT

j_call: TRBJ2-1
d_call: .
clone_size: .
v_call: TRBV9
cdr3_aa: CASSAASDEQFF
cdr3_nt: TGTGCCAGCAGCGCCGCCAGCGATGAGCAGTTCTTC

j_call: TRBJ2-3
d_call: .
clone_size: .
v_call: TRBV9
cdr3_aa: CASSVGGGRRTDTQYF
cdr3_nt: TGTGCCAGCAGCGTGGGAGGGGGACGGAGGACAGATACGCAGTATTTT

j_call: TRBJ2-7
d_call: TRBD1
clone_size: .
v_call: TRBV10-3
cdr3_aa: CAISAGSRDRGSYEQYF
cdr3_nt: TGTGCCATCAGTGCAGGGTCTCGAGACAGGGGGTCCTACGAGCAGTACTTC

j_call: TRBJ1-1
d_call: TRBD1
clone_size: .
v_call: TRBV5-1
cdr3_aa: CASSLVGTGLAEAFF
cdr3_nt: TGCGCCAGCAGCTTGGTCGGGACAGGGCTCGCTGAAGCTTTCTTT

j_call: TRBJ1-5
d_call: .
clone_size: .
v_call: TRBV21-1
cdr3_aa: CASRTGSSNQPQHF
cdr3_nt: TGTGCCAGCAGGACAGGGAGTAGCAATCAGCCCCAGCATTTT

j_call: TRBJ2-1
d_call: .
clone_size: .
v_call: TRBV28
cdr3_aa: CASSSWGTGTYNEQFF
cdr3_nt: TGTGCCAGCAGTTCATGGGGGACTGGCACCTACAATGAGCAGTTCTTC

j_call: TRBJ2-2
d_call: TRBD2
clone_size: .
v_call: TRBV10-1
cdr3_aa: CASSESGTSGALRTGELFF
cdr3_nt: TGCGCCAGCAGTGAGTCGGGGACTAGCGGGGCCCTACGCACCGGGGAGCTGTTTTTT

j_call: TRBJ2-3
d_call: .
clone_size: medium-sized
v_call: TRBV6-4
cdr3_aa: CASSASGTDTQYF
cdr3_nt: TGTGCCAGCAGTGCTAGCGGCACAGATACGCAGTATTTT

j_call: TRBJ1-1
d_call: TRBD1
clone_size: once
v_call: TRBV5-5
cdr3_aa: CASTPLTGAGTEAFF
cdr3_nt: TGTGCCAGCACTCCCCTGACAGGGGCTGGTACTGAAGCTTTCTTT

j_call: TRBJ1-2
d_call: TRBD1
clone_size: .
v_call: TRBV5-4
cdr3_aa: CASRTQGALYGYTF
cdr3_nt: TGTGCCAGCAGGACACAGGGGGCTCTCTATGGCTACACCTTC

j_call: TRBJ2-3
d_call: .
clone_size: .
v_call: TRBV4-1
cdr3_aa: CASSPGLRTTDTQYF
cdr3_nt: TGCGCCAGCAGCCCAGGACTTCGCACAACAGATACGCAGTATTTT

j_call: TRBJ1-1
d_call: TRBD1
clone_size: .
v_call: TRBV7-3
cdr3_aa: CASSSTGQGTEAFF
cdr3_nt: TGTGCCAGCAGCTCCACGGGACAGGGCACTGAAGCTTTCTTT

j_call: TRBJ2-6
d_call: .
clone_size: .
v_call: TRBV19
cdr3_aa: CASNYRAGANVLTF
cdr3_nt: TGTGCCAGTAACTACAGGGCTGGGGCCAACGTCCTGACTTTC

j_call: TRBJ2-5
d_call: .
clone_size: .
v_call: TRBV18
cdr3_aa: CASSPPTGRETQYF
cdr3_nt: TGTGCCAGCTCACCACCAACAGGGAGAGAGACCCAGTACTTC

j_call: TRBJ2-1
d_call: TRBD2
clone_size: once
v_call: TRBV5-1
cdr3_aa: CASSLLLAGDNEQFF
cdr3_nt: TGCGCCAGCAGCCTCCTACTAGCGGGGGATAATGAGCAGTTCTTC

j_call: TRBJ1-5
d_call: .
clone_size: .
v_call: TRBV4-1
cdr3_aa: CASSQDRPGNQPQHF
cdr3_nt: TGCGCCAGCAGCCAAGATCGGCCGGGGAATCAGCCCCAGCATTTT